The clone carrying this T cell receptor (beta chain) was seen many times. Sorting selected naive CD8 T cells with a CD8+CD4-CCR7+CD45RA+ phenotype. The sample originates from a study of molecular identifiers for immune sequencing clone quantification. MiXCR, run by TCRdb on the PCR reads, gives a single entry per CDR3 protein. This table has under 600,000 distinct CDR3 sequences, 20% to 25% appearing once. V was clipped by 9 bases and J by 10 bases, with 14 bases between them. This CDR3 contains 12 residues. Germline V gene sequence: CDR1 KGHDR, CDR2 SFDVKD. The source is a human donor in good health. Some libraries in this study had Jurkat cell RNA spiked in. The rearrangement links TRBV24-1 to TRBJ1-4; tentatively, D is TRBD1 (5 bases). The sequencing input was naive CD8+ T cells from blood, with Jurkat cell RNA spiked in. Subset given: FACS-sorted CD8+CD4-CCR7+CD45RA+ naive T cells. CDR3 DNA: TGTGCCACCGGAGGGGCTACGGGAAAACTGTTTTTT. This codes for CATGGATGKLFF.